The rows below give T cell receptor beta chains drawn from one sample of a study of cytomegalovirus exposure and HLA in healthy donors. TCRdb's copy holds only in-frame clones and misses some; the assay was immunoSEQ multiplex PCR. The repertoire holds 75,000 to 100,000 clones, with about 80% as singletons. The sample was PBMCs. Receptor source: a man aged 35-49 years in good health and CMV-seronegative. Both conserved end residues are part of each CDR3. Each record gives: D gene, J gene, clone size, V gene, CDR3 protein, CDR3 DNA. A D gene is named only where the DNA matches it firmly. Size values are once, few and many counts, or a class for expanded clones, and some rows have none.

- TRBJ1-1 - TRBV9 CASSVDSPDPEAFF TGTGCCAGCAGCGTAGACAGCCCTGATCCTGAAGCCTTCTTT
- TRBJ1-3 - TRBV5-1 CASSWGTIEDSGNTIYF TGCGCCAGCAGCTGGGGGACTATAGAGGACTCTGGAAACACCATATATTTT
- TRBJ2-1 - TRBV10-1 CASSYQGQGAVGSGRAESYNEQFF TGCGCCAGCAGCTATCAGGGACAGGGGGCGGTGGGTAGCGGGAGGGCTGAAAGCTACAATGAGCAGTTCTTC
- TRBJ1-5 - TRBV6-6 CASSYGHWPQHF TGTGCCAGCAGTTACGGGCATTGGCCCCAGCATTTT
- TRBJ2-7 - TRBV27 CASSLSPTSYEQYF TGTGCCAGCAGTTTATCCCCGACTAGTTACGAGCAGTACTTC
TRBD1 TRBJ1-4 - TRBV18 CASSSGTGSEKLFF TGTGCCAGCTCGTCCGGGACAGGGAGTGAAAAACTGTTTTTT
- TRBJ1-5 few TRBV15 CATSSNRNNQPQHF TGTGCCACCAGCAGCAACAGGAACAATCAGCCCCAGCATTTT
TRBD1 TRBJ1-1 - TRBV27 CASSLQGRTEAFF TGTGCCAGCAGCTTACAGGGGAGAACTGAAGCTTTCTTT
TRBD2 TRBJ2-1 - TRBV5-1 CASSLARRGGLEDEQFF TGCGCCAGCAGCTTGGCCAGGCGGGGGGGCCTTGAAGATGAGCAGTTCTTC
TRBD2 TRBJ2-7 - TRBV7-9 CASSPPGLPSHEQYF TGTGCCAGCAGCCCCCCGGGACTACCTTCCCACGAGCAGTACTTC
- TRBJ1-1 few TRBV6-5 CASSLSGSKNTEAFF TGTGCCAGCAGTTTATCAGGGTCAAAGAACACTGAAGCTTTCTTT
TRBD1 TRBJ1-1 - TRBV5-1 CASSPGGTQNTEAFF TGCGCCAGCAGCCCAGGGGGGACACAGAACACTGAAGCTTTCTTT
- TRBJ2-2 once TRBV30 CAASGEGTGELFF TGTGCCGCCTCCGGCGAGGGCACCGGGGAGCTGTTTTTT
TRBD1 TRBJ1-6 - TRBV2 CASRDRGRFLSPLHF TGTGCCAGCAGGGACAGGGGGCGCTTTCTCTCACCCCTCCACTTT